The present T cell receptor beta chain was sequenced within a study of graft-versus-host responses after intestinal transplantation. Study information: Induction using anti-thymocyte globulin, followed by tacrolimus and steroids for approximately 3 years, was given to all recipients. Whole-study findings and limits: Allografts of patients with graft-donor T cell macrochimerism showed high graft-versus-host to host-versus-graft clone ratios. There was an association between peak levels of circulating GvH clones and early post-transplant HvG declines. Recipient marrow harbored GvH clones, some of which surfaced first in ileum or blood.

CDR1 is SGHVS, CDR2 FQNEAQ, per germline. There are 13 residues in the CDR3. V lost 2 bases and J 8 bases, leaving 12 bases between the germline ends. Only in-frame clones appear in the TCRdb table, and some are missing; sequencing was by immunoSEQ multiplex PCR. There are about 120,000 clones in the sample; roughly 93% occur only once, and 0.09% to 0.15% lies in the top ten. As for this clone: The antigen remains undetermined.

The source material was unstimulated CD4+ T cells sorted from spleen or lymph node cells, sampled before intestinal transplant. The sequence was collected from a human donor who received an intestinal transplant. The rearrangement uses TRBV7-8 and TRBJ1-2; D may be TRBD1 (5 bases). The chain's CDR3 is CASSLTGGYGYTF. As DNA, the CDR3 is TGTGCCAGCAGCTTAACGGGGGGGTACGGCTACACCTTC.